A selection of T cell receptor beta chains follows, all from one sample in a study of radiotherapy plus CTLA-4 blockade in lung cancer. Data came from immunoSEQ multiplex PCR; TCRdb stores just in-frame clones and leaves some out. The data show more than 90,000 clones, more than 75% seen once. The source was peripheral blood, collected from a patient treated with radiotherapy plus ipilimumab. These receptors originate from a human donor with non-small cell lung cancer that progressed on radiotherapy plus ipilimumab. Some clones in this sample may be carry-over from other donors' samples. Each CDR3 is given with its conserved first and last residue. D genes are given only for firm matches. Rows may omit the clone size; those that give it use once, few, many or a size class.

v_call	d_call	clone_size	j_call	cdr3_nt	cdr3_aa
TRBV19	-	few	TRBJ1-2	TGTGCCAGTAGAGGGGAATGGGCCTCTGACTATGGCTACACCTTC	CASRGEWASDYGYTF
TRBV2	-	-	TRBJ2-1	TGTGCCGGTGGGTGGACACATGAGCAGTTCTTC	CAGGWTHEQFF
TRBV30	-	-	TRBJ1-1	TGTGCCTGGAGCCAGTCAGGGGACACTGAAGCTTTCTTT	CAWSQSGDTEAFF
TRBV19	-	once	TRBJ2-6	TGTGCCAGTAGTCACCGGGTTATTGGGGCCAACGTCCTGACTTTC	CASSHRVIGANVLTF
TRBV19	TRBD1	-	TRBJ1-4	TGTGCCAGTAGTATGGGTTCCGGGACAGGGGGTGAAAAACTGTTTTTT	CASSMGSGTGGEKLFF
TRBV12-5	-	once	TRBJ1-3	TGTGCTACCTCGTTTGGAAACACCATATATTTT	CATSFGNTIYF
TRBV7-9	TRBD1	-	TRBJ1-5	TGTGCCAGCAGTCCCGGGACAGCCAATAATCAGCCCCAGCATTTT	CASSPGTANNQPQHF
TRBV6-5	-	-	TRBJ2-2	TGTGCCAGCAGTTACCAACCTTCGAACACCGGGGAGCTGTTTTTT	CASSYQPSNTGELFF
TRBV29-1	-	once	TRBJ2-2	TGCAGCGCTGCTCGGGACTCCGCGAACACCGGGGAGCTGTTTTTT	CSAARDSANTGELFF
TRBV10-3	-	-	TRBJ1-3	TGTGCCATCAAGTTTCAACTAGGAGGAAACACCATATATTTT	CAIKFQLGGNTIYF
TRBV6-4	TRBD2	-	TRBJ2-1	TGTGCCAGCAGTGTTACTAGCGGGGGCCTGAATGAGCAGTTCTTC	CASSVTSGGLNEQFF
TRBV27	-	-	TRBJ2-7	TGTGCCAGCAGTGATCGGACTCTAGAACCTTACGAGCAGTACTTC	CASSDRTLEPYEQYF
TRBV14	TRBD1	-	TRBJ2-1	TGTGCCAGCAGCCAAGTGAGGACAGGTTCCTACAATGAGCAGTTCTTC	CASSQVRTGSYNEQFF
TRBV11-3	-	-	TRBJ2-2	TGTGCCAGCAGCTTCGGGGCGGCCTCGAACACCGGGGAGCTGTTTTTT	CASSFGAASNTGELFF
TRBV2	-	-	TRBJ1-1	TGTGCCAGCAGTGAGGGAGCGAACACTGAAGCTTTCTTT	CASSEGANTEAFF
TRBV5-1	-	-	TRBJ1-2	TGCGCCAGCAGCTTGGATCGGACAGAAGGTGATGGCTACACCTTC	CASSLDRTEGDGYTF
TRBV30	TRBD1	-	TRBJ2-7	TGTGCCTGGACTACAGGGGTCGAGCAGTACTTC	CAWTTGVEQYF
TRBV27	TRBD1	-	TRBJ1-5	TGTGCCAGCAGTTTAGCAGGGGGCGTTCAGCCCCAGCATTTT	CASSLAGGVQPQHF